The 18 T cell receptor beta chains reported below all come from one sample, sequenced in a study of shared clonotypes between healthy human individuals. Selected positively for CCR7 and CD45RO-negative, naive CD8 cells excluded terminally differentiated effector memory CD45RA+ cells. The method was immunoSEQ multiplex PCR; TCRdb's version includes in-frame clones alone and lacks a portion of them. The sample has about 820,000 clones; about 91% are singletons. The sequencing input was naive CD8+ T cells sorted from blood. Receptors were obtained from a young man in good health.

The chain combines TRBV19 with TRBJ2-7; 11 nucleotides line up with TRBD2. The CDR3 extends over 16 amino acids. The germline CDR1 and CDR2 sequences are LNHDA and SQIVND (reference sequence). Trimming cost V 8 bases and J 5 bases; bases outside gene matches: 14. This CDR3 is CASSNLLAGGTHEQYF. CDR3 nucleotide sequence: TGTGCCAGTTCCAACCTTTTAGCGGGAGGGACCCACGAGCAGTACTTC.

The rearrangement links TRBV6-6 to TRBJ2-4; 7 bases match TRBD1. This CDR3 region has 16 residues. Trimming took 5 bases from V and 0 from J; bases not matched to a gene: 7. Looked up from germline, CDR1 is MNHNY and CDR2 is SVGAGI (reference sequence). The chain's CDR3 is CASSTPDREAKNIQYF. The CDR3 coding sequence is TGTGCCAGCAGTACGCCCGACAGGGAAGCCAAAAACATTCAGTACTTC.

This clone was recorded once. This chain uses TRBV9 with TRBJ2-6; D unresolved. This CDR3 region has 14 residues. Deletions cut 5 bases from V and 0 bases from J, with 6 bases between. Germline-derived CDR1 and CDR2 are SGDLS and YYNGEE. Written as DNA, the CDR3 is TGTGCCAGCAGGACTGGCTCTGGGGCCAACGTCCTGACTTTC. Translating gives CASRTGSGANVLTF. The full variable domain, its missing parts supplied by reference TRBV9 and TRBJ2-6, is DSGVTQTPKHLITATGQRVTLRCSPRSGDLSVYWYQQSLDQGLQFLIQYYNGEERAKGNILERFSAQQFPDLHSELNLSSLELGDSALYFCASRTGSGANVLTFGAGSRLTVL.

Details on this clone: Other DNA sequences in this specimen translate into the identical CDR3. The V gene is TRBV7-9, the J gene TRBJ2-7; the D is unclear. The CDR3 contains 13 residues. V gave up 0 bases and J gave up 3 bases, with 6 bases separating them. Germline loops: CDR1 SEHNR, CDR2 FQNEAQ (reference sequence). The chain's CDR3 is CASSLATDYEQYF. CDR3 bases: TGTGCCAGCAGCTTAGCAACAGACTACGAGCAGTACTTC.

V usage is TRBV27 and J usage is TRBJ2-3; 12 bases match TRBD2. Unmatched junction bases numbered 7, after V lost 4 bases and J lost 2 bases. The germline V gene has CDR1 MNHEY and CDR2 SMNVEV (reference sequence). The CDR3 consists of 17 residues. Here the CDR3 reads CASSSIGLAGITDTQYF. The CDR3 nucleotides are TGTGCCAGCAGTTCCATAGGACTAGCGGGAATCACAGATACGCAGTATTTT.

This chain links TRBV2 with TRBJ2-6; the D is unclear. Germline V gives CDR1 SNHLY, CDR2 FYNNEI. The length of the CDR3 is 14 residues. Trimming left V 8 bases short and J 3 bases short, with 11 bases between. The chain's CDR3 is CASPNPYGANVLTF. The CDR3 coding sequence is TGTGCCAGCCCAAACCCCTATGGGGCCAACGTCCTGACTTTC.

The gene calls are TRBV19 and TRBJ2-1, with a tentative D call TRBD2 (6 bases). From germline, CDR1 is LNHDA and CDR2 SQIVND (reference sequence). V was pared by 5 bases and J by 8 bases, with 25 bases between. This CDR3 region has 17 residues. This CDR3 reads CASSFLPTSPRRDEQFF. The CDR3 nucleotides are TGTGCCAGTAGTTTTTTGCCCACTAGCCCCCGAAGGGATGAGCAGTTCTTC.

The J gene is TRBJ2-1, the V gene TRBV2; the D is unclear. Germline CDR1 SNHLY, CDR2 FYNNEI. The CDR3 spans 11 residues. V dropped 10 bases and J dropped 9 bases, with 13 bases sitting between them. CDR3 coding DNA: TGTGCCATCCAATACAAGAGTGAGCAGTTCTTC. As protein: CAIQYKSEQFF.

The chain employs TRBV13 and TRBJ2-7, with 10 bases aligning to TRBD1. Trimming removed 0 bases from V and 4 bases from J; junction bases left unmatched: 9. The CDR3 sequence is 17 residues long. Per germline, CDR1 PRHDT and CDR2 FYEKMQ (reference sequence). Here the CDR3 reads CASSLGTTDRGWYEQYF. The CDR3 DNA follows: TGTGCCAGCAGCTTAGGGACTACGGACAGGGGGTGGTACGAGCAGTACTTC.

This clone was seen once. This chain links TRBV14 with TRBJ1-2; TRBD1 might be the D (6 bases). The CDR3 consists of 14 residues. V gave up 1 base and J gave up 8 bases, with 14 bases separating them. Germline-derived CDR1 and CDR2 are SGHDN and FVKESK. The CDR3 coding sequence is TGTGCCAGCAGCCAAGGTTGGGGGGCTATGGGCTACACCTTC. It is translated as CASSQGWGAMGYTF. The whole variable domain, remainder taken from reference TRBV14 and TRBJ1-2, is EAGVTQFPSHSVIEKGQTVTLRCDPISGHDNLYWYRRVMGKEIKFLLHFVKESKQDESGMPNNRFLAERTGGTYSTLKVQPAELEDSGVYFCASSQGWGAMGYTFGSGTRLTVV.

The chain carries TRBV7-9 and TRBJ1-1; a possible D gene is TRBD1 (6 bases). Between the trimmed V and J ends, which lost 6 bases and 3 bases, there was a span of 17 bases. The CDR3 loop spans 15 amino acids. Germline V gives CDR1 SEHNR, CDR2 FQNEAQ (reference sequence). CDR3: CASSGTLMVDTEAFF. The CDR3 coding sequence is TGTGCCAGCAGTGGGACACTAATGGTTGACACTGAAGCTTTCTTT.

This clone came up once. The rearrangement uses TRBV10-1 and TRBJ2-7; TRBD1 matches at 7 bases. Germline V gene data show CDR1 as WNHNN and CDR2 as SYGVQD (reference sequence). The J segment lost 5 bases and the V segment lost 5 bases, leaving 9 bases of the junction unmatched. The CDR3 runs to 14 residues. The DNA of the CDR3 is TGCGCCAGCAGTCTAGGACAGGTGGGGGACGAGCAGTACTTC. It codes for CASSLGQVGDEQYF.

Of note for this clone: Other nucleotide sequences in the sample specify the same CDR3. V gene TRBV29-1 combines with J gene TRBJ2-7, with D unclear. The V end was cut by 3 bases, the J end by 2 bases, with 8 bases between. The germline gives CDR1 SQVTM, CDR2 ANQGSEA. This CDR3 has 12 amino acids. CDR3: CSVEVRAYEQYF. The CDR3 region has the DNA TGCAGCGTTGAGGTCAGAGCCTACGAGCAGTACTTC.

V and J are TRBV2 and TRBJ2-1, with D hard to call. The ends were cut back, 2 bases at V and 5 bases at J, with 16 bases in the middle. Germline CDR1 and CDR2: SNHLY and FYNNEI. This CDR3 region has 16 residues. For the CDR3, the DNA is TGTGCCAGCAGTGAAAGGGTCAGCTTTATAAACAATGAGCAGTTCTTC. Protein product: CASSERVSFINNEQFF. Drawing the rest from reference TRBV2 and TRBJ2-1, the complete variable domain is EPEVTQTPSHQVTQMGQEVILRCVPISNHLYFYWYRQILGQKVEFLVSFYNNEISEKSEIFDDQFSVERPDGSNFTLKIRSTKLEDSAMYFCASSERVSFINNEQFFGPGTRLTVL.

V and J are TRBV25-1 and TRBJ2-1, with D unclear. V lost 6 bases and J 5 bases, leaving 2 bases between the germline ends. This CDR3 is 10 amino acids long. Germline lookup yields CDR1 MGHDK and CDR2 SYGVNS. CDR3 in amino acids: CASRDNEQFF. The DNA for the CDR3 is TGTGCCAGCAGGGACAATGAGCAGTTCTTC. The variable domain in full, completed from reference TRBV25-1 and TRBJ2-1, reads EADIYQTPRYLVIGTGKKITLECSQTMGHDKMYWYQQDPGMELHLIHYSYGVNSTEKGDLSSESTVSRIRTEHFPLTLESARPSHTSQYLCASRDNEQFFGPGTRLTVL.

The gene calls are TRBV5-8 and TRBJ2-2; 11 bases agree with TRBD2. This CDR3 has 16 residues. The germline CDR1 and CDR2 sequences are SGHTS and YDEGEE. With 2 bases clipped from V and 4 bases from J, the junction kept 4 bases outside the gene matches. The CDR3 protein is CASSFGTSGGTGELFF. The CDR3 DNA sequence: TGTGCCAGCAGCTTTGGGACTAGCGGAGGCACCGGGGAGCTGTTTTTT.

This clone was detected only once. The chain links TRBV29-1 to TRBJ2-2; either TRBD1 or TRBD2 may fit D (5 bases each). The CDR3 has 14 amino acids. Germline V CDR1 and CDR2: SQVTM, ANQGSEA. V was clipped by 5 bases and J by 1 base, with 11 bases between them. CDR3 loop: CSVLGTGNTGELFF. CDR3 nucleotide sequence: TGCAGCGTTCTAGGGACGGGGAACACCGGGGAGCTGTTTTTT.

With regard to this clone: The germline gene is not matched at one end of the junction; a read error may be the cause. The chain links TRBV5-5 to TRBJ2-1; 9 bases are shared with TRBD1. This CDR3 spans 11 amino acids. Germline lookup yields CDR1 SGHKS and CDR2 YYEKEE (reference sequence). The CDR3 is CASVAGTGIVF. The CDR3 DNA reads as TGTGCCAGCGTTGCCGGGACAGGGATTGTCTTC.